The entry that follows covers one TCR beta chain sequence. It has no known antigen specificity. The sample holds no much larger clone one base away, and base qualities are not on file. Blood samples were collected up to 4 times in the first month after transplant and then at least monthly when available. This entry is derived from a study of graft-versus-host responses after intestinal transplantation (dated by TCRdb to the early 2020s). With respect to the entire study: Recipients received multivisceral, liver-intestinal, or isolated intestinal transplants. Every recipient was given anti-thymocyte globulin induction, then maintenance tacrolimus and steroids for roughly 3 years. After intestinal transplantation, graft-versus-host and host-versus-graft alloreactive T cell clones in the graft, circulation and bone marrow were tracked using bulk TCR-beta CDR3 sequencing. Alloreactive clones were identified by sequencing pre-transplant mixed lymphocyte reaction products and comparing these products with unstimulated pre-transplant donor and recipient T cells. The cohort enrolled 20 to 25 intestinal transplant recipients, one of whom was a retransplant, and a few patients without pretransplant specimens were excluded. A peak of at least 4% donor T cells among recipient peripheral blood mononuclear cells was the definition used for donor T cell macrochimerism. Rather than going through the commercial service, samples from a few later patients were sequenced in-house on an Illumina MiSeq and processed with MiXCR.

Summary of the overall study and its limitations: GvH clones turned up in recipient bone marrow, with some appearing earlier in ileal mucosa or blood, a pattern consistent with an intestinal mucosal origin. Peak levels of circulating GvH clones were associated with declines in HvG clones early after transplant. High GvH to HvG T cell clonal ratios were observed in the allografts of patients with donor T cell macrochimerism. The relatively low number and heterogeneity of intestinal transplant patients limited the conclusions.

The CDR1 and CDR2 encoded by the germline V gene are SGHRS and YFSETQ. V has 3 bases trimmed and J has 9 bases trimmed; junction bases matching no gene number 11. The CDR3, from cysteine to phenylalanine, totals 14 residues. Just CDR3 DNA is preserved here, 42 bases in frame from base 1. Library preparation was by the immunoSEQ multiplex PCR assay. High-throughput TCR-beta CDR3 sequencing of genomic DNA from most patients was performed by Adaptive Biotechnologies. The source study handled its data this way. TCR sequencing data were retrieved from Adaptive's ImmunoSEQ software for about 17 patients, whereas three other patients were processed with MiXCR and VDJtools. Because the origin of CDR3 nucleotide sequences shared between donor and recipient could not be assigned, those sequences were removed. To be classed as alloreactive, a clone needed at least 2-fold expansion over unstimulated cells and a minimum CFSE-low frequency of 0.002% (template counts) or 0.001% (read counts). A clone was considered mappable if detected in the sequenced pre-transplant spleen, lymph node, or MLR CFSE-low populations of the donor or recipient. The cumulative frequency of alloreactive clones was calculated as a percentage of all sequences, weighted by copy number. In its TCRdb copy, this immuneACCESS table keeps in-frame sequences only and misses some clones. Where compared with another copy, unresolved V genes explain less than half of these, and the others have no known cause. V and J calls and clone size follow that table, whereas D and trimming were derived from the DNA. This sample holds tens of thousands of clones; about 93% were observed only once. Together, the top ten hold approximately 6% of the sample.

This clonotype originated in a human patient who received an intestinal transplant, so some T cells may come from the graft donor. Recombination linked TRBV5-1 to TRBJ2-7, with 8 central nucleotides matching TRBD1. Sequences were derived from PBMCs, sampled 750 to 800 days after a first intestinal transplant, on the day of a second. CDR3 loop: CASSSTGVTSRQYF. At the DNA level, the sequence is TGCGCCAGCAGCTCGACAGGGGTTACATCTCGGCAGTACTTC.